Listed here are 15 T cell receptor beta chains from one sample, sequenced in a study of T cells in Graves' hyperthyroidism and ophthalmopathy. Amplification of TCR beta CDR3 regions was performed using RNA transcripts as template. Initially, a first-round RT-PCR of the TCR CDR3 employed the HTBI primer set. One entry per CDR3 protein, called by TCRdb with MiXCR from the multiplex PCR reads. Among about 270,000 distinct CDR3 sequences, 20% to 30% were seen once, and the ten largest hold around 30%. The sequenced material came from blood. Every receptor here comes from a man aged 35 to 55 with Graves' hyperthyroidism that later progressed to Graves' ophthalmopathy.

This clonotype was seen repeatedly, ten times or more. DNA of the CDR3: TGTGCCAGCAGCTTAACTCAAAAAAACATTCAGTACTTC. It specifies CASSLTQKNIQYF. The V call is TRBV7-3, the J call TRBJ2-4; no clear D. Trimming removed 0 bases from V and 4 bases from J, with 4 bases in between. The CDR3 totals 13 residues. Germline CDR1 SGHTA, CDR2 FQGTGA. Complete variable domain (other parts from reference TRBV7-3 and TRBJ2-4): GAGVSQTPSNKVTEKGKYVELRCDPISGHTALYWYRQSLGQGPEFLIYFQGTGAADDSGLPNDRFFAVRPEGSVSTLKIQRTERGDSAVYLCASSLTQKNIQYFGAGTRLSVL.

This clonotype was seen repeatedly, ten times or more. The chain carries TRBV27 and TRBJ1-6, with D perhaps TRBD1 (6 bases). CDR1 and CDR2 (germline): MNHEY, SMNVEV (reference sequence). V lost 3 bases, J lost 9 bases, and 12 bases lay in between. The CDR3 runs 14 residues. This CDR3 reads CASSFPGEGSPLHF. The DNA for the CDR3 is TGTGCCAGCAGTTTCCCAGGGGAAGGTTCACCCCTCCACTTT.

With regard to this clonotype: A much larger clone differs by one base, so this may be a read error. The J gene is TRBJ2-5, the V gene TRBV6-1; 7 nucleotides line up with TRBD2. CDR3 length: 13 amino acids. Germline CDR1 reads MNHNS; CDR2 reads SASEGT. CDR3 bases: TGTGCCAGCAACCAGCGGGGAAAAGATACCCAGTACTTC. Its translation is CASNQRGKDTQYF.

This clonotype was seen repeatedly, ten times or more. This rearrangement joins TRBV12-3 or TRBV12-4 to TRBJ2-7; 10 bases line up with TRBD1. The CDR3 is 15 residues long. V dropped 5 bases and J dropped 2; count of bases not matched to a gene: 6. The CDR3 spells CASSPGTGVPYEQYF. The DNA for the CDR3 is TGTGCCAGCAGTCCGGGGACAGGGGTCCCCTACGAGCAGTACTTC.

This clonotype showed up many times. This sequence joins TRBV24-1 and TRBJ2-5, with 7 bases fitting TRBD2. CDR1 is KGHDR, CDR2 SFDVKD, per germline. The trim removed 8 bases at V and 1 base at J, leaving 9 bases unmatched. This CDR3 contains 15 residues. The CDR3 here is CATKGSGYFQETQYF. In nucleotides, the CDR3 is TGTGCCACCAAGGGTAGCGGGTACTTCCAAGAGACCCAGTACTTC.

This clonotype was found a few times. The chain uses TRBV9 and TRBJ2-2, with TRBD2 identical over 7 bases. The CDR3 has 16 residues. Losses at the gene ends were 0 bases for V and 1 base for J; bases not matched to a gene: 3. Germline V lookup: CDR1 SGDLS, CDR2 YYNGEE. The CDR3 here is CASSVGPSGNTGELFF. The CDR3 nucleotides read TGTGCCAGCAGCGTAGGTCCTAGCGGGAACACCGGGGAGCTGTTTTTT.

In its sample, this clonotype was seen many times. The V gene is TRBV12-3 or TRBV12-4, the J gene TRBJ2-7; D gene uncertain. This CDR3 has 12 amino acids. V lost 2 bases and J lost 4, with 6 bases in between. In DNA form, the CDR3 reads TGTGCCAGCAGTTTACAGGCTTACGAGCAGTACTTC. Its translation is CASSLQAYEQYF.

CDR3 sequence: CASSPTGTSGSETQYF. The CDR3, as DNA: TGCGCCAGCAGCCCTACCGGGACTAGCGGGAGTGAGACCCAGTACTTC. The chain couples TRBV4-3 to TRBJ2-5, with TRBD2 matching 14 bases. CDR3 size: 16 residues. V shed 4 bases, J shed 5 bases, and the junction held 6 bases outside the gene matches. Per germline, CDR1 LGHNA and CDR2 YSLEER.

This clonotype was found many times. This chain joins TRBV5-1 and TRBJ1-1; TRBD1 aligns across 9 bases. This CDR3 region has 15 residues. The V and J ends lost 0 bases and 11 bases, in that order; junction bases with no gene match: 11. Germline CDR1 and CDR2: SGHRS and YFSETQ. CDR3 sequence reads: CASSLAGTGTFLAFF. CDR3 DNA sequence: TGCGCCAGCAGCTTGGCGGGGACAGGGACTTTTCTGGCTTTCTTT.

This clonotype was seen at least ten times. This sequence joins TRBV10-1 and TRBJ2-2, with 7 bases fitting TRBD2. This CDR3 is built from 15 residues. The V gene's germline CDR1 is WNHNN and CDR2 SYGVQD (reference sequence). V was pared by 6 bases and J by 4 bases, with 8 bases of the junction left unmatched. The CDR3 sequence: CASSGSVAGTGELFF. The CDR3 bases are TGCGCCAGCAGCGGGTCCGTAGCGGGCACCGGGGAGCTGTTTTTT.

The CDR3 DNA follows: TGTGCCAGCAGGTGGGGGTCAGACAGGGTCGGGGAGACCCAGTACTTC. Its translation: CASRWGSDRVGETQYF. This chain links TRBV7-9 with TRBJ2-5; the match to TRBD1 covers 7 bases. From germline, CDR1 is SEHNR and CDR2 FQNEAQ (reference sequence). The V and J ends lost 6 bases and 5 bases, in that order; junction bases with no gene match: 15. The CDR3 is 16 residues long.

This clonotype was recorded many times. The V and J genes are TRBV2 and TRBJ1-1, with D unresolved. The CDR3 extends over 13 amino acids. Between the trimmed V and J ends, which lost 6 bases and 3 bases, there was a span of 11 bases. Per germline, CDR1 SNHLY and CDR2 FYNNEI. The CDR3 region has the DNA TGTGCCAGCAGGCAGGTTTCAGACACTGAAGCTTTCTTT. Its translation: CASRQVSDTEAFF.

This clonotype was observed many times. This rearrangement joins TRBV3-1 to TRBJ1-3; tentative D call: TRBD1 (5 bases). Per germline, CDR1 LGHDT and CDR2 YNNKEL (reference sequence). There are 15 residues in the CDR3. Trimming took off 8 bases at V and 0 bases at J, with 14 bases between the two ends. The CDR3 loop is CASRSRDSSGNTIYF. The CDR3 bases are TGTGCCAGCCGGTCTCGAGACAGCTCTGGAAACACCATATATTTT.

This clonotype was recorded many times. V gene TRBV10-3 combines with J gene TRBJ1-1; TRBD1 agrees at 8 bases. CDR1 is ENHRY and CDR2 is SYGVKD in the germline V gene. V dropped 0 bases and J dropped 0; count of bases not matched to a gene: 0. The CDR3 covers 15 residues. In DNA, the CDR3 is TGTGCCATCAGTGAGTCGACAGGGGTGAACACTGAAGCTTTCTTT. Its translation is CAISESTGVNTEAFF.

V is TRBV29-1 and J is TRBJ2-7; no firm D call. Germline CDR1 and CDR2: SQVTM and ANQGSEA. The CDR3 loop spans 11 amino acids. Trimming left V 7 bases short and J 6 bases short, with 13 bases between. The CDR3 DNA is TGCAGCGCCTCTGAAAGGGCCGAGCAGTACTTC. As protein: CSASERAEQYF.